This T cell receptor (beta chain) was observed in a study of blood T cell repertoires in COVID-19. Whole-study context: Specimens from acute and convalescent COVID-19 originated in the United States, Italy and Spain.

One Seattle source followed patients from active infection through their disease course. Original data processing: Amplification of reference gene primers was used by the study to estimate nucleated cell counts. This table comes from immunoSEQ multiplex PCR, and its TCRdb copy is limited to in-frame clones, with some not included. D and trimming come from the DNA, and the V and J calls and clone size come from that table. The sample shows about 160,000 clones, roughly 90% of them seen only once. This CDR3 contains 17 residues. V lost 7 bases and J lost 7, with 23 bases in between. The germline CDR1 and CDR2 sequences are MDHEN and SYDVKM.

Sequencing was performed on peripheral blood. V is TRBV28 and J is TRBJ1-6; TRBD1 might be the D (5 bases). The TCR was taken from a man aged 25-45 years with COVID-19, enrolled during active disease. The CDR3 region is CASTTRGLGGENSPLHF. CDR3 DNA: TGTGCCAGCACTACCCGGGGTTTGGGGGGTGAGAATTCACCCCTCCACTTT.